The T cell receptor (beta chain) under discussion was sequenced for a study of blood T cells in healthy people across ages. This clonotype was counted only a few times. For the second PCR, which ran for about 6 to 12 cycles, a sample-barcoded 5' primer and a J-beta primer mix were used. TCRdb redid the calling of the 5' RACE reads with MiXCR, one entry per CDR3 protein. The profile covers approximately 960,000 distinct CDR3 sequences, with almost 30% appearing a single time and about 9.4% taken by the ten largest. CDR1 SGHRS and CDR2 YFSETQ come from the germline V gene. The CDR3 sequence is 15 residues long. Trimming shortened V by 0 bases and J by 4 bases, and 13 bases separated the two germline ends. This same sample was also part of a study on T cells of mothers and their children. That report notes: Persistent microchimeric T cell clones were sought, and none were detected.

This clonotype originated in a woman aged 40 to 55 in good health. The material sequenced was blood. The chain has TRBV5-1 and TRBJ2-5; TRBD1 or TRBD2 may be the D gene (6 bases each). CDR3 nucleotide sequence: TGCGCCAGCAGCTTGGCCCGGGGGCAGGGAGAGACCCAGTACTTC. Translation gives CASSLARGQGETQYF.